These T cell receptor beta chains were read from a single sample in a study of T cells in Graves' hyperthyroidism and ophthalmopathy. TCRdb ran MiXCR on the multiplex PCR reads and lists one entry per CDR3 protein. The sample lists just under 750,000 distinct CDR3 sequences, approximately 40% occurring once. The sequenced sample consisted of blood. These receptors came from a woman in her 40s with Graves' hyperthyroidism. Each CDR3 is given with its conserved first and last residue. Each record gives: clone size, V gene, J gene, D gene, CDR3 DNA, CDR3 protein. The D gene is left open where the match is weak. Where a row states a size, it is once, few, many or the class of an expanded clone; other rows omit it.

>many|TRBV24-1|TRBJ1-1|-
TGTGCCACCAGTGGTTGGGGCGGCACTGAAGCTTTCTTT
CATSGWGGTEAFF
>few|TRBV20-1|TRBJ2-1|TRBD2
TGCAGTGCTAGAGATCCGGGGGGTAACGAGCAGTTCTTC
CSARDPGGNEQFF
>-|TRBV6-1|TRBJ1-5|-
TGTGCCAGCAGTGAAGTGGAGGGTCTTGGCAGTCAGCCCCAGCATTTT
CASSEVEGLGSQPQHF
>-|TRBV15|TRBJ1-1|-
TGTGCCACCAGCAGAGAAGCAGAAAACACTGAAGCTTTCTTT
CATSREAENTEAFF
>-|TRBV2|TRBJ2-5|TRBD1
TGTGCCATCAGTGATTCACAGGGGTCGGAGACCCAGTACTTC
CAISDSQGSETQYF
>-|TRBV12-3/TRBV12-4|TRBJ1-5|TRBD1
TGTGCCAGCAGACGGACAGGGTTAAGTCAGCCCCAGCATTTT
CASRRTGLSQPQHF
>many|TRBV7-2|TRBJ1-6|-
TGTGCCAGCAACCCCACCGACAGCTCTATCTCACCCCTCCACTTT
CASNPTDSSISPLHF
>-|TRBV14|TRBJ1-5|-
TGTGCCAGCGCGGGACTAGCGGGCAATCAGCCCCAGCATTTT
CASAGLAGNQPQHF
>-|TRBV10-3|TRBJ1-5|-
TGTGCCAGCAGAACCCTGGGGGGTAACAATCAGCCCCAGCATTTT
CASRTLGGNNQPQHF
>-|TRBV4-3|TRBJ1-2|-
TGCGCCAGCAGCCAATCGGGGCAGGGAATGGGGTATGGCTACACCTTC
CASSQSGQGMGYGYTF
>-|TRBV30|TRBJ1-2|-
TGTGCCTGGAACGCCCGTGGCTACACCTTC
CAWNARGYTF
>-|TRBV7-2|TRBJ2-7|TRBD2
TGTGCCGGCCAAGTCGGGGGGAGCTCCTACGAGCAGTACTTC
CAGQVGGSSYEQYF
>-|TRBV7-3|TRBJ2-7|-
TGTGCCAGCAGCTTAAAGGGGGGCACCGACTCCTACGAGCAGTACTTC
CASSLKGGTDSYEQYF
>many|TRBV2|TRBJ1-2|TRBD1
TGTGCCAGCAGTAAGGGACAGGGGGCGGATGGCTACACCTTC
CASSKGQGADGYTF
>many|TRBV7-9|TRBJ1-1|-
TGTGCCAGCAGCCCGTCCGAGGGTACTGAAGCTTTCTTT
CASSPSEGTEAFF
>few|TRBV10-3|TRBJ2-7|TRBD1
TGTGCCATCAGTGATTCGGGACAGCCCTCCTCAGGGAAGCAGTACTTC
CAISDSGQPSSGKQYF
>many|TRBV20-1|TRBJ1-5|-
TGCAGTGCTTCCGTCCCCCCGAGCAATCAGCCCCAGCATTTT
CSASVPPSNQPQHF
>many|TRBV19|TRBJ1-5|TRBD1
TGTGCCAGTAGCAGACAGGGGGCGGAAGATCAGCCCCAGCATTTT
CASSRQGAEDQPQHF
>many|TRBV10-3|TRBJ2-5|-
TGTGCCATCAGTGACCTGGAGGCTACAGAAGAGACCCAGTACTTC
CAISDLEATEETQYF
>-|TRBV2|TRBJ2-5|-
TGTGCCAGCAGTGCGGCAGGTTTCGGGGAGACCCAGTACTTC
CASSAAGFGETQYF
>few|TRBV2|TRBJ1-5|-
TGTGCCAGCAACCCCGGAACGACGCAACAGCCCCAGCATTTT
CASNPGTTQQPQHF
>many|TRBV4-3|TRBJ1-4|-
TGCGCCAGCAGCCAAGATCGATGGGGGGATGAAAAACTGTTTTTT
CASSQDRWGDEKLFF
>many|TRBV7-9|TRBJ1-4|TRBD1
TGTGCCAGCAGTAGCCTTAGGACCTTGGGACAGGACCTCGAAAAACTGTTTTTT
CASSSLRTLGQDLEKLFF